This T cell receptor (beta chain) was sequenced in a study of blood T cell repertoires in COVID-19. Sequencing was performed with immunoSEQ multiplex PCR; in TCRdb, only in-frame clones are kept and a portion is missing. The table has about 180,000 clones, 88% seen once; the top ten hold around 4%. The CDR3 is 14 residues long. J gave up 0 bases and V 10 bases, and 7 bases lay outside the gene matches. CDR1 is MDHEN, CDR2 SYDVKM, per germline. Specimen: peripheral blood. This sequence was found in a woman aged 25 to 39 with acute or convalescent COVID-19. The chain employs TRBV28 and TRBJ1-2; 8 bases match TRBD1. CDR3 region: CATLLGQANYGYTF. The CDR3 region has the DNA TGTGCCACCCTTCTGGGACAGGCTAACTATGGCTACACCTTC.